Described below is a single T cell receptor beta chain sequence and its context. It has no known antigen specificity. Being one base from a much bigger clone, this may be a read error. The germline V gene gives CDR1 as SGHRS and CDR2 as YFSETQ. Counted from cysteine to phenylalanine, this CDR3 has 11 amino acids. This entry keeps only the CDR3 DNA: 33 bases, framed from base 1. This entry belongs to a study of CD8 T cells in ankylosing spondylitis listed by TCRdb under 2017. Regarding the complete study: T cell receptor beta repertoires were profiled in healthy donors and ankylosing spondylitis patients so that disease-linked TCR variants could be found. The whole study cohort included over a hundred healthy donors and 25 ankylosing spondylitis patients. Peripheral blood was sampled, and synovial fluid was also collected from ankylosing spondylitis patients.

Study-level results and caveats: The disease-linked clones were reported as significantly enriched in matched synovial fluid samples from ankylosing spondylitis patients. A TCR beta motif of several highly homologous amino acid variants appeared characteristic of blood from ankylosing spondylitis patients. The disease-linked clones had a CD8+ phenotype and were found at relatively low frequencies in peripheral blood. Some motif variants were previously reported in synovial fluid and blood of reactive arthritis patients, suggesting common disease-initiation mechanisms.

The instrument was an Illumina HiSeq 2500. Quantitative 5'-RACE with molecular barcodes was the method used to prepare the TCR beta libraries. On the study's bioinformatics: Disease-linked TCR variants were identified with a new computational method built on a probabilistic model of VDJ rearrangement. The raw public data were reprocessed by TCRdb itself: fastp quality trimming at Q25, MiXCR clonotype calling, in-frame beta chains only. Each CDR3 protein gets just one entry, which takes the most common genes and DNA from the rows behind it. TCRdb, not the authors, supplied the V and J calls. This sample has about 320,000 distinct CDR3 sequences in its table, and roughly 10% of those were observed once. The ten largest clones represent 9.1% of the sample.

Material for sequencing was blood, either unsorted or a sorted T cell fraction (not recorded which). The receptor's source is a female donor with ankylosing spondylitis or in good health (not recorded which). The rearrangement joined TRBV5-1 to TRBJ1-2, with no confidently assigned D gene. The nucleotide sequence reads TGCGTCAGCAGCTCCGACTATGGCTACACCTTC. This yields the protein CVSSSDYGYTF.